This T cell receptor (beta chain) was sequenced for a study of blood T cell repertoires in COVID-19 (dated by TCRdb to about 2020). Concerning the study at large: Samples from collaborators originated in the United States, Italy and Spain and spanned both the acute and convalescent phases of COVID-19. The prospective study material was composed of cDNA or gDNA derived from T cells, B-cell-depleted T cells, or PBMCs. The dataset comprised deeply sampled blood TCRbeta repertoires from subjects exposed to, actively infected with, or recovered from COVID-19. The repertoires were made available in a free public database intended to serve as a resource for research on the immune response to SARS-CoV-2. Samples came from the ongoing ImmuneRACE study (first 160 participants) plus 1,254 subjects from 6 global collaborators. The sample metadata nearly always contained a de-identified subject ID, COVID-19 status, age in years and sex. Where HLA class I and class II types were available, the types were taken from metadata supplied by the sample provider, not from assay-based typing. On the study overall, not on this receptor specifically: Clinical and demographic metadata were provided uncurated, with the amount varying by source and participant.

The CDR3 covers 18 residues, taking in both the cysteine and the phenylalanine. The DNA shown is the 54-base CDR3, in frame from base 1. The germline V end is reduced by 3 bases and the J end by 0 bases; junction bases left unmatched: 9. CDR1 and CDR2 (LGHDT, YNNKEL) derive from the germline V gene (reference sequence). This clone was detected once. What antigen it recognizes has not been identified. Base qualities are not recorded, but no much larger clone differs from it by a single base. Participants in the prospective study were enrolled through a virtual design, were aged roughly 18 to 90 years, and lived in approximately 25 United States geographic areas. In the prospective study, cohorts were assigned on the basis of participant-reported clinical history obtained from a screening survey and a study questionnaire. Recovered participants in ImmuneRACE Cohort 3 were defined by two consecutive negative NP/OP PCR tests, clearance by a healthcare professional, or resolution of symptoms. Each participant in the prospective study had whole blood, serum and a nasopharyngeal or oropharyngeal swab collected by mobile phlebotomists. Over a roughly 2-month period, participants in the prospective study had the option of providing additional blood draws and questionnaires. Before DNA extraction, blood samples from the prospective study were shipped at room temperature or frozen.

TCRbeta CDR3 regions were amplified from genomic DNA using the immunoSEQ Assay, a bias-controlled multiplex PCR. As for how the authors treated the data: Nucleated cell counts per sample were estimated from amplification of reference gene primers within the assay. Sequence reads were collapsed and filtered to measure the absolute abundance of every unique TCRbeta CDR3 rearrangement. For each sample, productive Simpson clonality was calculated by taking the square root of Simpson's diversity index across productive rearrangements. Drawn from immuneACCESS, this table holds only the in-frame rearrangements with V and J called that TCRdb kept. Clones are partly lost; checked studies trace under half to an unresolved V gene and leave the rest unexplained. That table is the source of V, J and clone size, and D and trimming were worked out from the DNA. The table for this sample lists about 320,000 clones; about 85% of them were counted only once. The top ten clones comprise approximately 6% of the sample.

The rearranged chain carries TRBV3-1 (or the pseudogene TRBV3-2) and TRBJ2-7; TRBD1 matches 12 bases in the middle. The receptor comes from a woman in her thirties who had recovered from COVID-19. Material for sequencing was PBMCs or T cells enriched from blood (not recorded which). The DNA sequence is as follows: TGTGCCAGCAGCCAGCTCCCGGGACAGGGGGCGAGCTCCTACGAGCAGTACTTC. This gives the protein CASSQLPGQGASSYEQYF.